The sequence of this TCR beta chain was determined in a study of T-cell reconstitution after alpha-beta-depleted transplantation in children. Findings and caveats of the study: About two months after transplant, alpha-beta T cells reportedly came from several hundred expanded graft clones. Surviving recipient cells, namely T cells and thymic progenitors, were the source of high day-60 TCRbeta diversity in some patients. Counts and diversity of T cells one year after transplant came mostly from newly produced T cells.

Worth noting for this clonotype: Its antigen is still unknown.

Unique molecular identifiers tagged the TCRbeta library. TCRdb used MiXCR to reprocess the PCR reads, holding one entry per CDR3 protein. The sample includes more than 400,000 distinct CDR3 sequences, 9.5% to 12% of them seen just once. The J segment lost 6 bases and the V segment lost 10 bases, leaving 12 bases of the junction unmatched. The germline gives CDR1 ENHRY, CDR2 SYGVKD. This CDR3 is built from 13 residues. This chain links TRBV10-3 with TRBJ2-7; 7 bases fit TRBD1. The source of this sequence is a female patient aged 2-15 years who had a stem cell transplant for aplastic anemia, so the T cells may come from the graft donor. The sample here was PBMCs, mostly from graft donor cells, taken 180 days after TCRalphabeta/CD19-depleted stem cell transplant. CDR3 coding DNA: TGTGCCACCATGACAGGGACCTCCCCCGAGCAGTACGTC. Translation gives CATMTGTSPEQYV.